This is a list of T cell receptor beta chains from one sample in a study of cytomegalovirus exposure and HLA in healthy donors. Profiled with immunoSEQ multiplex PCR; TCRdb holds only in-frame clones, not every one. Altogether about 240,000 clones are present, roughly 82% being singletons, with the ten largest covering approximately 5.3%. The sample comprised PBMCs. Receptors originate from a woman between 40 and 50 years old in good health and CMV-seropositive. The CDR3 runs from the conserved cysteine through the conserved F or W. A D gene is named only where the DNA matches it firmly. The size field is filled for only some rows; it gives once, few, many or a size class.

cdr3_nt: TGTGCCAGCAGTCGACAGGGTTCCAATCAGCCCCAGCATTTT
cdr3_aa: CASSRQGSNQPQHF
clone_size: .
v_call: TRBV6-1
d_call: TRBD1
j_call: TRBJ1-5

cdr3_nt: TGTGCCAGCAGCTCCGGGACAGGGGGTGAAAAACTGTTTTTT
cdr3_aa: CASSSGTGGEKLFF
clone_size: few
v_call: TRBV11-3
d_call: TRBD1
j_call: TRBJ1-4

cdr3_nt: TGTGCCAGCAGCTCGCCCTCGGGGGGCACAGATACGCAGTATTTT
cdr3_aa: CASSSPSGGTDTQYF
clone_size: few
v_call: TRBV7-2
d_call: .
j_call: TRBJ2-3

cdr3_nt: TGCAGTGCTAGATCGAGCTATGGCTACACCTTC
cdr3_aa: CSARSSYGYTF
clone_size: .
v_call: TRBV20-1
d_call: .
j_call: TRBJ1-2

cdr3_nt: TGTGCCAGCAGCCCTCGGGTCGCGGATCAGCCCCAGCATTTT
cdr3_aa: CASSPRVADQPQHF
clone_size: .
v_call: TRBV27
d_call: .
j_call: TRBJ1-5

cdr3_nt: TGTGCCACCACCGAGGGGGCGGGGGGGTCTGCATCGGAGACCCAGTACTTC
cdr3_aa: CATTEGAGGSASETQYF
clone_size: .
v_call: TRBV15
d_call: TRBD2
j_call: TRBJ2-5

cdr3_nt: TGTGCCAGCAGTGAAGGGGGGCTAGGACAGGTCTCCTACAATGAGCAGTTCTTC
cdr3_aa: CASSEGGLGQVSYNEQFF
clone_size: .
v_call: TRBV6-1
d_call: TRBD1
j_call: TRBJ2-1

cdr3_nt: TGTGCCAGCAGCTTAGGCCACCTATACACTGAAGCTTTCTTT
cdr3_aa: CASSLGHLYTEAFF
clone_size: .
v_call: TRBV13
d_call: .
j_call: TRBJ1-1

cdr3_nt: TGTGCCAGTAGTATAGCCGGGACAGTCTATGGCTACACCTTC
cdr3_aa: CASSIAGTVYGYTF
clone_size: once
v_call: TRBV19
d_call: TRBD1
j_call: TRBJ1-2

cdr3_nt: TGCACCAGCAGCCAGACCCTAGGGGGTGAGCAGTTCTTC
cdr3_aa: CTSSQTLGGEQFF
clone_size: .
v_call: TRBV1
d_call: .
j_call: TRBJ2-1

cdr3_nt: TGTGCCAGCAGCTTGTGGGACAGGGGTGAAGCTTTCTTT
cdr3_aa: CASSLWDRGEAFF
clone_size: .
v_call: TRBV7-2
d_call: TRBD1
j_call: TRBJ1-1

cdr3_nt: TGTGCCAGCAGCTCGACAGGACGCCTCTCTGGGGCCAACGTCCTGACTTTC
cdr3_aa: CASSSTGRLSGANVLTF
clone_size: .
v_call: TRBV7-9
d_call: .
j_call: TRBJ2-6

cdr3_nt: TGTGCCACCAGCACCCAGGGCGCCTATGGCTACACCTTC
cdr3_aa: CATSTQGAYGYTF
clone_size: few
v_call: TRBV15
d_call: .
j_call: TRBJ1-2

cdr3_nt: TGTGCCAGCAGTTTACAGTACTCTGGAAACACCATATATTTT
cdr3_aa: CASSLQYSGNTIYF
clone_size: .
v_call: TRBV5-6
d_call: .
j_call: TRBJ1-3

cdr3_nt: TGTGCCAGTAGTATGCAGGCCGACGACACTGAAGCTTTCTTT
cdr3_aa: CASSMQADDTEAFF
clone_size: .
v_call: TRBV19
d_call: .
j_call: TRBJ1-1

cdr3_nt: TGTGCCAGCAGTGATCGAAGGACAAGGTCCGTCCTTAGTATGATCTTC
cdr3_aa: CASSDRRTRSVLSMIF
clone_size: few
v_call: TRBV6-1
d_call: .
j_call: TRBJ2-1

cdr3_nt: TGTGCCAGCAGCTTAGGCTCTCCCGCCGGTGGTTCACCCCTCCACTTT
cdr3_aa: CASSLGSPAGGSPLHF
clone_size: .
v_call: TRBV7-6
d_call: .
j_call: TRBJ1-6

cdr3_nt: TGCAGCGTGGCGATGACAGGCGACCTGACTGGCTACACCTTC
cdr3_aa: CSVAMTGDLTGYTF
clone_size: once
v_call: TRBV29-1
d_call: .
j_call: TRBJ1-2

cdr3_nt: TGTGCCAGCACCCTCCGGCCCACTAGCGGACACACAGATACGCAGTATTTT
cdr3_aa: CASTLRPTSGHTDTQYF
clone_size: few
v_call: TRBV5-5
d_call: TRBD2
j_call: TRBJ2-3

cdr3_nt: TGTGCCAGCAGTCGCAGACTAGCGGGAGGATACGAGCAGTACTTC
cdr3_aa: CASSRRLAGGYEQYF
clone_size: few
v_call: TRBV27
d_call: TRBD2
j_call: TRBJ2-7

cdr3_nt: TGTGCCAGCAGCCCCGAGGGCCGGGACACTCTTGGCTACACCTTC
cdr3_aa: CASSPEGRDTLGYTF
clone_size: .
v_call: TRBV9
d_call: .
j_call: TRBJ1-2

cdr3_nt: TGTGCCAGCAGCGAGTACAGGGCGAGGGAGACCCAGTACTTC
cdr3_aa: CASSEYRARETQYF
clone_size: .
v_call: TRBV5-5
d_call: .
j_call: TRBJ2-5

cdr3_nt: TGTGCCAGCAGGGCGAACAGGGGGGGAGGCGAAAAACTGTTTTTT
cdr3_aa: CASRANRGGGEKLFF
clone_size: .
v_call: TRBV2
d_call: TRBD1
j_call: TRBJ1-4

cdr3_nt: TGTGCCAGCAGCCGCGGGACTGCGTACGAGCAGTACTTC
cdr3_aa: CASSRGTAYEQYF
clone_size: .
v_call: TRBV13
d_call: .
j_call: TRBJ2-7

cdr3_nt: TGCGCCAGCAGCCCGACCCTCAGGGGGCGAGGTCAAGCTTTCTTT
cdr3_aa: CASSPTLRGRGQAFF
clone_size: .
v_call: TRBV4-3
d_call: TRBD1
j_call: TRBJ1-1

cdr3_nt: TGTGCCAGCAGTTCCCTAGCGGGCCGGCCGTACAATGAGCAGTTCTTC
cdr3_aa: CASSSLAGRPYNEQFF
clone_size: .
v_call: TRBV27
d_call: TRBD2
j_call: TRBJ2-1

cdr3_nt: TGTGCCAGCACTGACTCGTGGGCAGGGGGAGACGAGCAGTACTTC
cdr3_aa: CASTDSWAGGDEQYF
clone_size: .
v_call: TRBV6-5
d_call: TRBD1
j_call: TRBJ2-7

cdr3_nt: TGTGCCAGCAGTGAAACTAGCGGGAGAGGAGAGACCCAGTACTTC
cdr3_aa: CASSETSGRGETQYF
clone_size: .
v_call: TRBV7-2
d_call: TRBD2
j_call: TRBJ2-5

cdr3_nt: TGTGCCTGGAGTGTGAGGGGAGGTGCTGAAGCTTTCTTT
cdr3_aa: CAWSVRGGAEAFF
clone_size: few
v_call: TRBV30
d_call: .
j_call: TRBJ1-1

cdr3_nt: TGCGCCAGCAGCCAAGATGGGCCGGGACTAGCGGGAGGTGGGGACACAGATACGCAGTATTTT
cdr3_aa: CASSQDGPGLAGGGDTDTQYF
clone_size: .
v_call: TRBV4-3
d_call: TRBD2
j_call: TRBJ2-3

cdr3_nt: TGTGCCAGCAGCCCGGGACTAGGGGACACAGATACGCAGTATTTT
cdr3_aa: CASSPGLGDTDTQYF
clone_size: .
v_call: TRBV6-4
d_call: TRBD2
j_call: TRBJ2-3

cdr3_nt: TGTGCCTGGAGTGTGAGTCGACTACCTCACTTC
cdr3_aa: CAWSVSRLPHF
clone_size: .
v_call: TRBV30
d_call: .
j_call: TRBJ2-4

cdr3_nt: TGTGCCAGCAGAGGTTGGCCCGGGGGTAATGAGCAGTTCTTC
cdr3_aa: CASRGWPGGNEQFF
clone_size: .
v_call: TRBV21-1
d_call: .
j_call: TRBJ2-1

cdr3_nt: TGTGCCAGCAGCTCCTCGACTAGCGGGGGCCCCCTGTTCTTC
cdr3_aa: CASSSSTSGGPLFF
clone_size: .
v_call: TRBV7-2
d_call: TRBD2
j_call: TRBJ2-1

cdr3_nt: TGTGCCAGCAGCTCGTTGGGACAGGTCTATGGCTACACCTTC
cdr3_aa: CASSSLGQVYGYTF
clone_size: .
v_call: TRBV7-3
d_call: TRBD1
j_call: TRBJ1-2

cdr3_nt: TGTGCCAGCAGCTACCGGGACAGGGCGGCCGAGCAGTACTTC
cdr3_aa: CASSYRDRAAEQYF
clone_size: .
v_call: TRBV6-5
d_call: TRBD1
j_call: TRBJ2-7

cdr3_nt: TGCGCCAGCAGTTGGGGACAGGGATCAGATACGCAGTATTTT
cdr3_aa: CASSWGQGSDTQYF
clone_size: .
v_call: TRBV5-1
d_call: TRBD1
j_call: TRBJ2-3

cdr3_nt: TGTGCCAGCAGCCCGACATATAATTCACCCCTCCACTTT
cdr3_aa: CASSPTYNSPLHF
clone_size: .
v_call: TRBV7-3
d_call: .
j_call: TRBJ1-6

cdr3_nt: TGTGCCAGTAGTACAGGGGGCTTATTGCAGCCCCAGCATTTT
cdr3_aa: CASSTGGLLQPQHF
clone_size: .
v_call: TRBV19
d_call: TRBD1
j_call: TRBJ1-5

cdr3_nt: TGCGCCAGCAGCCCCCCGGCAGGGGGCTATGGCTACACCTTC
cdr3_aa: CASSPPAGGYGYTF
clone_size: once
v_call: TRBV5-1
d_call: TRBD1
j_call: TRBJ1-2

cdr3_nt: TGCGCCAGCAGCCAAGATCGCGGCTTTAGATCCCCCCTCCACTTT
cdr3_aa: CASSQDRGFRSPLHF
clone_size: .
v_call: TRBV4-1
d_call: .
j_call: TRBJ1-6

cdr3_nt: TGCGCCAGCAGCCAAGAGGCGGGGACTAGCGGGAGGCGGGAGCAGTTCTTC
cdr3_aa: CASSQEAGTSGRREQFF
clone_size: .
v_call: TRBV4-3
d_call: TRBD2
j_call: TRBJ2-1

cdr3_nt: TGCGCCAGCAGCGGCCAGGGCAATCAGCCCCAGCATTTT
cdr3_aa: CASSGQGNQPQHF
clone_size: .
v_call: TRBV10-1
d_call: .
j_call: TRBJ1-5

cdr3_nt: TGCGCCAGCAGTCTAGCGGGAGTCGACGACGAGCAGTACTTC
cdr3_aa: CASSLAGVDDEQYF
clone_size: .
v_call: TRBV5-1
d_call: TRBD2
j_call: TRBJ2-7

cdr3_nt: TGTGCCAGCATACTAATTGAAGCTTTCTTT
cdr3_aa: CASILIEAFF
clone_size: .
v_call: TRBV2
d_call: .
j_call: TRBJ1-1

cdr3_nt: TGTGCCAGCAGCCAGACAGGTTCCTCTGGAAACACCATATATTTT
cdr3_aa: CASSQTGSSGNTIYF
clone_size: once
v_call: TRBV7-2
d_call: .
j_call: TRBJ1-3

cdr3_nt: TGTGCCAGCAGTTTGGGCAGGGGGAGCAATCAGCCCCAGCATTTT
cdr3_aa: CASSLGRGSNQPQHF
clone_size: .
v_call: TRBV27
d_call: TRBD1
j_call: TRBJ1-5

cdr3_nt: TGTGCCAGCAGCTTACAGGGGGCTAACAATGAGCAGTTCTTC
cdr3_aa: CASSLQGANNEQFF
clone_size: few
v_call: TRBV7-7
d_call: TRBD1
j_call: TRBJ2-1

cdr3_nt: TGTGCCAGTAGTAGAAGACAGGGCACGAGGTCCAATCAGCCCCAGCATTTT
cdr3_aa: CASSRRQGTRSNQPQHF
clone_size: .
v_call: TRBV19
d_call: TRBD1
j_call: TRBJ1-5

cdr3_nt: TGTGCCAGCAGCCCCTTTAGCGGGATCGATACCTACGAGCAGTACTTC
cdr3_aa: CASSPFSGIDTYEQYF
clone_size: .
v_call: TRBV7-8
d_call: TRBD2
j_call: TRBJ2-7

cdr3_nt: TGTGCCAGCTCACCAGAGGTCAGCTTGAGCACAGATACGCAGTATTTT
cdr3_aa: CASSPEVSLSTDTQYF
clone_size: .
v_call: TRBV18
d_call: .
j_call: TRBJ2-3

cdr3_nt: TGTGCCATCAGTGTGCGGGGCTCCTACGAGCAGTACTTC
cdr3_aa: CAISVRGSYEQYF
clone_size: .
v_call: TRBV10-3
d_call: .
j_call: TRBJ2-7

cdr3_nt: TGTGCCAGCAGCTCGGGACTAGCGGGCAAGGATACGCAGTATTTT
cdr3_aa: CASSSGLAGKDTQYF
clone_size: .
v_call: TRBV7-9
d_call: TRBD2
j_call: TRBJ2-3

cdr3_nt: TGTGCCACCAGCAGGGGACAGGTCACCACGGCCCAGTACTTC
cdr3_aa: CATSRGQVTTAQYF
clone_size: .
v_call: TRBV15
d_call: TRBD1
j_call: TRBJ2-5

cdr3_nt: TGTGCCAGCAGCCAAGACAGGAGGAGCAATCAGCCCCAGCATTTT
cdr3_aa: CASSQDRRSNQPQHF
clone_size: .
v_call: TRBV4-2
d_call: .
j_call: TRBJ1-5

cdr3_nt: TGTGCCAGCAGGCGAGACTCCTACGAGCAGTACTTC
cdr3_aa: CASRRDSYEQYF
clone_size: few
v_call: TRBV6-5
d_call: .
j_call: TRBJ2-7

cdr3_nt: TGTGCCAGCAGTATCAGCGGGGGTTACAATGAGCAGTTCTTC
cdr3_aa: CASSISGGYNEQFF
clone_size: .
v_call: TRBV28
d_call: TRBD2
j_call: TRBJ2-1

cdr3_nt: TGTGCCAGCAGCATCCCGGGACTAGCGGGAGTACGGGAGTCAGATACGCAGTATTTT
cdr3_aa: CASSIPGLAGVRESDTQYF
clone_size: once
v_call: TRBV7-3
d_call: TRBD2
j_call: TRBJ2-3

cdr3_nt: TGTGCCAGCAGTTTACTAGCGGGAGGCACCTACGAGCAGTACTTC
cdr3_aa: CASSLLAGGTYEQYF
clone_size: .
v_call: TRBV28
d_call: TRBD2
j_call: TRBJ2-7

cdr3_nt: TGTGCCAGCAGTTTATCCGCGACAGGCATGCCCCAGCATTTT
cdr3_aa: CASSLSATGMPQHF
clone_size: .
v_call: TRBV27
d_call: .
j_call: TRBJ1-5